A single T cell receptor (beta chain) is shown here with its context. These data belong to a study of blood T cell repertoires in COVID-19. The CDR3 consists of 15 residues. Germline values: CDR1 SEHNR, CDR2 FQNEAQ (reference sequence). With 3 bases clipped from V and 5 bases from J, the junction kept 7 bases outside the gene matches. Per the original methods: Researchers report that nucleated cell counts were estimated from reference gene primer amplification. Generated by immunoSEQ multiplex PCR, the TCRdb table keeps only in-frame clones and is missing some. From that table come the V and J calls and clone size; the DNA was used to work out D and trimming. Of almost 200,000 clones in the sample, approximately 87% were seen once.

The sequenced sample consisted of peripheral blood. The clonotype was recovered from a woman between 70 and 85 years old with acute or convalescent COVID-19. This chain uses TRBV7-9 with TRBJ2-3; 8 bases align to TRBD2. CDR3 nucleotide sequence: TGTGCCAGCAGCTTGTTAGCGGGGACGGGAGATACGCAGTATTTT. Protein product: CASSLLAGTGDTQYF.